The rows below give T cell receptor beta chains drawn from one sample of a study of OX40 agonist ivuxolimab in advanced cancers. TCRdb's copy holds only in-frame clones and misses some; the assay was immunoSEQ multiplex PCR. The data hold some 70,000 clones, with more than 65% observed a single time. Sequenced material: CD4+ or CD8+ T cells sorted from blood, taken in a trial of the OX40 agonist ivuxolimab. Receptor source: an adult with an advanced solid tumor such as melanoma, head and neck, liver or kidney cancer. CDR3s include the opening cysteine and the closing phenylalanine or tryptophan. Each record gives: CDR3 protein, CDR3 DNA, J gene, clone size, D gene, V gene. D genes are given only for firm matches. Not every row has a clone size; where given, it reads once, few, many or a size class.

CASSKRTGGRDTGELFF | TGTGCCAGCAGCAAACGTACAGGGGGCAGGGACACCGGGGAGCTGTTTTTT | TRBJ2-2 | . | . | TRBV21-1
CASRSFTSIEEGGLGAFF | TGTGCCAGCAGGAGTTTTACCTCTATCGAGGAGGGAGGATTAGGAGCTTTCTTT | TRBJ1-1 | . | . | TRBV27
CASSLVGTGSYEQYF | TGTGCCAGCAGCTTGGTGGGGACAGGGTCCTACGAGCAGTACTTC | TRBJ2-7 | . | TRBD1 | TRBV5-3
CASSPWGQGDEKLFF | TGTGCCAGTAGCCCGTGGGGACAGGGGGATGAAAAACTGTTTTTT | TRBJ1-4 | . | TRBD1 | TRBV19
CASSPGQGVYGYTF | TGTGCCAGCAGCCCCGGACAGGGCGTCTATGGCTACACCTTC | TRBJ1-2 | . | TRBD1 | TRBV7-3
CASSWDRGVETQYF | TGTGCCAGCAGTTGGGACAGGGGTGTAGAGACCCAGTACTTC | TRBJ2-5 | . | TRBD1 | TRBV7-9
CASSLARDPLRETQYF | TGTGCCAGCAGCTTAGCTCGGGACCCCCTCAGGGAGACCCAGTACTTC | TRBJ2-5 | . | . | TRBV7-2
CASSPGTGRTYEQYF | TGTGCCAGCAGCCCTGGGACAGGGAGGACCTACGAGCAGTACTTC | TRBJ2-7 | few | TRBD1 | TRBV7-9
CASSHGQGGQPRHF | TGTGCCAGCAGCCACGGACAGGGAGGTCAGCCCCGGCATTTT | TRBJ1-5 | . | TRBD1 | TRBV9
CASSLDRGYGYTF | TGTGCCAGCAGCTTGGACAGGGGCTATGGCTACACCTTC | TRBJ1-2 | . | TRBD1 | TRBV7-2
CAIGGQGGSREKLFF | TGTGCCATCGGGGGACAGGGGGGCTCTAGGGAAAAACTGTTTTTT | TRBJ1-4 | . | TRBD1 | TRBV10-3
CASSLSVGTGGYEQYF | TGTGCCAGCAGTTTATCGGTCGGGACAGGGGGGTACGAGCAGTACTTC | TRBJ2-7 | . | TRBD1 | TRBV27
CASSSPGQGMADTQYF | TGTGCCAGCAGCTCCCCGGGACAGGGGATGGCAGATACGCAGTATTTT | TRBJ2-3 | few | TRBD1 | TRBV7-6
CASRNFNEKLFF | TGTGCCAGCAGGAATTTCAATGAAAAACTGTTTTTT | TRBJ1-4 | . | . | TRBV7-9
CASSRTGANEKLFF | TGTGCCAGCAGCCGGACAGGGGCTAATGAAAAACTGTTTTTT | TRBJ1-4 | . | TRBD1 | TRBV5-4
CASSLALLLRGSSYEQYF | TGTGCCAGCAGCTTAGCCCTATTGTTGCGGGGGAGCTCCTACGAGCAGTACTTC | TRBJ2-7 | . | TRBD2 | TRBV7-9
CSVVRTVPGELFF | TGCAGCGTTGTTCGGACGGTCCCCGGGGAGCTGTTTTTT | TRBJ2-2 | . | . | TRBV29-1
CASSHRGPNSPLHF | TGTGCCAGCAGTCACCGAGGACCTAATTCACCCCTCCACTTT | TRBJ1-6 | . | . | TRBV6-5